The present T cell receptor beta chain was sequenced within a study of siplizumab effects on memory and regulatory T cells. Findings and caveats of the study: Mappable CD4+ clones that were alloreactive averaged approximately 69% Treg-derived with siplizumab versus approximately 30% in controls. The study found naive T cells seemingly more diverse than memory cells and seemingly major alloresponse contributors.

Per sample, around 91,000 TCR templates were assayed. Sequenced by immunoSEQ multiplex PCR; TCRdb stores in-frame clones only, minus some. The data show more than 85,000 clones, 91% seen once. Details on this clone: As yet, its antigen is unknown.

The CDR3 runs 14 residues. Germline V gene sequence: CDR1 LNHDA, CDR2 SQIVND (reference sequence). Trimming removed 2 bases at V and 5 bases at J, with 13 bases between. This TCR was sampled from a human donor in good health. Some clones in this sample may be carry-over from other donors' samples. Input material: CD4+ T cells sorted from blood. The rearrangement joins TRBV19 to TRBJ2-7, with no clear D. In DNA, the CDR3 is TGTGCCAGTAGTATACCCCCACTAACGGACGAGCAGTACTTC. Protein product: CASSIPPLTDEQYF.